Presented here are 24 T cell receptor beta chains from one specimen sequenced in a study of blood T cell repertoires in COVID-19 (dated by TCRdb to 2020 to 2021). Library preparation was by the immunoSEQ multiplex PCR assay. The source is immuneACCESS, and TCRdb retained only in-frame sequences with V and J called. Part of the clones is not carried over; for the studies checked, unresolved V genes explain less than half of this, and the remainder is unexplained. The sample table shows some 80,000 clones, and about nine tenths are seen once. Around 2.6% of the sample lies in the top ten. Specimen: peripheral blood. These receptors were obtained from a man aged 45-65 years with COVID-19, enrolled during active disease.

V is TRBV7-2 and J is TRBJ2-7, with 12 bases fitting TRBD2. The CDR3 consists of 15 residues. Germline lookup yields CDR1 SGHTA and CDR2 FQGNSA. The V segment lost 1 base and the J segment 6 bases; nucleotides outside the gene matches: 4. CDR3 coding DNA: TGTGCCAGCAGCTTAGTTCTAGCGGGAGGGAGCGAGCAGTACTTC. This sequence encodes CASSLVLAGGSEQYF. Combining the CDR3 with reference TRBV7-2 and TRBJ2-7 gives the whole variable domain GAGVSQSPSNKVTEKGKDVELRCDPISGHTALYWYRQSLGQGLEFLIYFQGNSAPDKSGLPSDRFSAERTGGSVSTLTIQRTQQEDSAVYLCASSLVLAGGSEQYFGPGTRLTVT.

For the CDR3, the DNA is TGTGCCAGCAGTTTAAGCAGGGCTCTCTCTGGGGCCAACGTCCTGACTTTC. Residues: CASSLSRALSGANVLTF. This chain joins TRBV27 and TRBJ2-6; possible D gene TRBD1, 5 bases. Germline V gene lookup returns CDR1 MNHEY and CDR2 SMNVEV (reference sequence). The ends were cut back, 2 bases at V and 0 bases at J, with 11 bases in the middle. This CDR3 spans 17 amino acids.

CDR3 region: CASSLGLAGVQETQYF. In nucleotides, the CDR3 is TGTGCCAGCAGCCTTGGACTAGCGGGAGTTCAAGAGACCCAGTACTTC. V usage is TRBV5-6 and J usage is TRBJ2-5; TRBD2 matches 13 bases. After removal of 4 bases from V and 2 bases from J, the junction contained 5 bases not matched to a gene. The CDR3 has 16 residues. The germline gives CDR1 SGHDT, CDR2 YYEEEE.

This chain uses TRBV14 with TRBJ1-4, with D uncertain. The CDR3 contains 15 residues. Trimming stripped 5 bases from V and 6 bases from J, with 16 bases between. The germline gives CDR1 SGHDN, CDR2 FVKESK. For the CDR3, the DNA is TGTGCCAGCAGCGTCTCTGGCAGGCTCGATGAAAAACTGTTTTTT. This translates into CASSVSGRLDEKLFF.

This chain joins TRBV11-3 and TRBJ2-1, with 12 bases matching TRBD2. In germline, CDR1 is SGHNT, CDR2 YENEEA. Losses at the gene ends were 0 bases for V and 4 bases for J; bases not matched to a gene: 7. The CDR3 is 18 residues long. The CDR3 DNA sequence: TGTGCCAGCAGCTTAGATGGGAGACTAGCGGGAGCATACAATGAGCAGTTCTTC. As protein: CASSLDGRLAGAYNEQFF.

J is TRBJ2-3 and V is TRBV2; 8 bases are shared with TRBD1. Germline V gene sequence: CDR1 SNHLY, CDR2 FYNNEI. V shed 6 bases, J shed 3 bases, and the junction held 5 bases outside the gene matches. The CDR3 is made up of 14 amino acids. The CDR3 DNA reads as TGTGCCAGCAGCCAGGGGGCAGGAACAGATACGCAGTATTTT. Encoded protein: CASSQGAGTDTQYF.

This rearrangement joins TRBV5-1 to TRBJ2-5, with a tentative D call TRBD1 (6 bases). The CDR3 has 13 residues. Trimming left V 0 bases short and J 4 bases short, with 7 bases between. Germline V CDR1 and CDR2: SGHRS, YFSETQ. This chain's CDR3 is CASSLGGRETQYF. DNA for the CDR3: TGCGCCAGCAGCTTGGGGGGGCGAGAGACCCAGTACTTC. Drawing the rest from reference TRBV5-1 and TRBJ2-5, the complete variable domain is KAGVTQTPRYLIKTRGQQVTLSCSPISGHRSVSWYQQTPGQGLQFLFEYFSETQRNKGNFPGRFSGRQFSNSRSEMNVSTLELGDSALYLCASSLGGRETQYFGPGTRLLVL.

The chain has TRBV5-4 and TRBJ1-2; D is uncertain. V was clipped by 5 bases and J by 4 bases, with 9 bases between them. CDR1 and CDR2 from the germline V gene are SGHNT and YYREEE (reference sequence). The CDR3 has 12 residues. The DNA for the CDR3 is TGTGCCAGCAGTCCTAACGGCTATGGCTACACCTTC. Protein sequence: CASSPNGYGYTF.

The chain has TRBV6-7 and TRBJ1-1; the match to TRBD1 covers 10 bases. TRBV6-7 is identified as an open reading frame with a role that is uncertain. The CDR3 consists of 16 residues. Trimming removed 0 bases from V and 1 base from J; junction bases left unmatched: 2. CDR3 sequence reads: CASSYSGTGANTEAFF. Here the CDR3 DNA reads TGTGCCAGCAGTTACTCCGGGACAGGGGCGAACACTGAAGCTTTCTTT.

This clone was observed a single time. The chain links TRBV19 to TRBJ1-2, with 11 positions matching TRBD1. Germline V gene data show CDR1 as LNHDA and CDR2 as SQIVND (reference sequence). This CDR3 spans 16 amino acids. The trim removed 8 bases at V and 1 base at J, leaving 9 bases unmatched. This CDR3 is CASSRTGGDVNYGYTF. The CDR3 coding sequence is TGTGCCAGTTCCCGGACAGGGGGCGACGTTAACTATGGCTACACCTTC. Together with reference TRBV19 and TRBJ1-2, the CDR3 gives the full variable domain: DGGITQSPKYLFRKEGQNVTLSCEQNLNHDAMYWYRQDPGQGLRLIYYSQIVNDFQKGDIAEGYSVSREKKESFPLTVTSAQKNPTAFYLCASSRTGGDVNYGYTFGSGTRLTVV.

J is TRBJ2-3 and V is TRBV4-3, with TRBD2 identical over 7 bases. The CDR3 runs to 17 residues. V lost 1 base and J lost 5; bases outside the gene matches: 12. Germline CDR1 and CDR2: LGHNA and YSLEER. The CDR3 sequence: CASSQVTELARGDTQYF. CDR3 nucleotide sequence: TGCGCCAGCAGCCAAGTTACGGAACTAGCGCGGGGAGATACGCAGTATTTT.

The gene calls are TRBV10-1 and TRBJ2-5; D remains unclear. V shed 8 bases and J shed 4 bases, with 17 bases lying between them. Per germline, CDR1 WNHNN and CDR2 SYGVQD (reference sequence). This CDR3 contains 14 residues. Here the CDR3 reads CASPSLVGLETQYF. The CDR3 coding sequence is TGCGCCAGCCCGTCGTTGGTCGGTTTAGAGACCCAGTACTTC.

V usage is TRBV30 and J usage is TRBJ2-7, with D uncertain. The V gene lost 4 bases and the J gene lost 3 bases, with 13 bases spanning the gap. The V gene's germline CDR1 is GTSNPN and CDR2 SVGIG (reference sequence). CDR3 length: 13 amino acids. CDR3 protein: CAWTPLSRYEQYF. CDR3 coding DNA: TGTGCCTGGACCCCCTTGAGTCGCTACGAGCAGTACTTC.

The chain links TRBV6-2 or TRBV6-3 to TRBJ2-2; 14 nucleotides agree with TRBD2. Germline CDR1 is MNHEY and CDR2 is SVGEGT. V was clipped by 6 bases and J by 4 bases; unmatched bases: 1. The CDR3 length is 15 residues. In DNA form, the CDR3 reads TGTGCCAGCAGCGGGACTAGCGGGAGCACCGGGGAGCTGTTTTTT. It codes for CASSGTSGSTGELFF.

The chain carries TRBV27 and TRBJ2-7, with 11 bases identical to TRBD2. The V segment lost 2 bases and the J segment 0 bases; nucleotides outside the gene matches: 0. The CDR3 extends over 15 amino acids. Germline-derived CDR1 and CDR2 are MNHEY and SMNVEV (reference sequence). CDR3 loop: CASSLGTSGSYEQYF. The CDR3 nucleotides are TGTGCCAGCAGTTTAGGGACTAGCGGCTCCTACGAGCAGTACTTC.

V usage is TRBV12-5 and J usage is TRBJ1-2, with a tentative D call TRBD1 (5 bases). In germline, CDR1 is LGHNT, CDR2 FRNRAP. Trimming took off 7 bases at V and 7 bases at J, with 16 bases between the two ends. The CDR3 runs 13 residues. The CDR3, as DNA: TGTGCTAGTGTAGGGGCATTATCGTTTGGCTACACCTTC. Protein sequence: CASVGALSFGYTF. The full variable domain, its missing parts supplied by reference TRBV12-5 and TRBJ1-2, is DARVTQTPRHKVTEMGQEVTMRCQPILGHNTVFWYRQTMMQGLELLAYFRNRAPLDDSGMPKDRFSAEMPDATLATLKIQPSEPRDSAVYFCASVGALSFGYTFGSGTRLTVV.

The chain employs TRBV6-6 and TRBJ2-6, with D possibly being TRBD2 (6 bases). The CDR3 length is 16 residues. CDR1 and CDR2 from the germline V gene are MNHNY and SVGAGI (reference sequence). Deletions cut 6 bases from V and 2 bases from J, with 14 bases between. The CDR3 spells CASRDRGGAGANVLTF. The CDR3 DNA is TGTGCCAGCAGAGACCGAGGCGGGGCTGGGGCCAACGTCCTGACTTTC.

The CDR3 loop is CAWSVEGGIQYF. Written as DNA, the CDR3 is TGTGCCTGGAGTGTGGAAGGGGGCATTCAGTACTTC. This sequence joins TRBV30 and TRBJ2-4, with D maybe TRBD1 (6 bases). Trimming left V 0 bases short and J 9 bases short, with 9 bases between. The germline gives CDR1 GTSNPN, CDR2 SVGIG (reference sequence). This CDR3 comprises 12 residues.

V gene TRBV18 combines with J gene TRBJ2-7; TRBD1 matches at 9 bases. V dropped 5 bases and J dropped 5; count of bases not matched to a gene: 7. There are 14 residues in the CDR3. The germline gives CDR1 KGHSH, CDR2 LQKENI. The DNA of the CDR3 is TGTGCCAGCTCATCGCGACAGGGGGAAGACGAGCAGTACTTC. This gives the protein CASSSRQGEDEQYF.

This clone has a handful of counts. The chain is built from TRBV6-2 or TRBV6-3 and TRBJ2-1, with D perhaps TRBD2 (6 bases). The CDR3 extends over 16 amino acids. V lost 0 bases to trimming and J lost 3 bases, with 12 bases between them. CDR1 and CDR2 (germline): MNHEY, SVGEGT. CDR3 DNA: TGTGCCAGCAGTTACTCCGGCCTAGCGTACTACAATGAGCAGTTCTTC. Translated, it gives CASSYSGLAYYNEQFF.

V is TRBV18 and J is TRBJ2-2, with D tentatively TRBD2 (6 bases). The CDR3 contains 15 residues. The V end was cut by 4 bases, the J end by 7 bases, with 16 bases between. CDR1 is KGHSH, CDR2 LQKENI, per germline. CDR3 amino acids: CASSRTPLGGGELFF. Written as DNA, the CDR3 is TGTGCCAGCTCACGCACGCCTCTCGGGGGCGGGGAGCTGTTTTTT.

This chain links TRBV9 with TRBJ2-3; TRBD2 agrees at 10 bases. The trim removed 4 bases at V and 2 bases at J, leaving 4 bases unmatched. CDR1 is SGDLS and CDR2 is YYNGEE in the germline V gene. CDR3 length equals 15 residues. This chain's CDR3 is CASSLGLAATDTQYF. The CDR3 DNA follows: TGTGCCAGCAGCCTTGGACTAGCGGCCACAGATACGCAGTATTTT.

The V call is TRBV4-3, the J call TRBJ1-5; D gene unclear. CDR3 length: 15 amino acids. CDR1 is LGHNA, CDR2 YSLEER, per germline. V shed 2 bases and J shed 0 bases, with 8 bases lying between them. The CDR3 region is CASSQNPDSNQPQHF. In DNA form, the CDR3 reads TGCGCCAGCAGCCAAAATCCAGATAGCAATCAGCCCCAGCATTTT.

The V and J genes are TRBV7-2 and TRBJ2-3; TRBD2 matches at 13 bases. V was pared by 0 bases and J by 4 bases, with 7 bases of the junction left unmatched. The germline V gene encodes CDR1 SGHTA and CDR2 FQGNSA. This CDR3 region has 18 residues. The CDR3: CASSLARGLAGRADTQYF. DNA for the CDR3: TGTGCCAGCAGCTTAGCTAGGGGACTAGCGGGAAGGGCAGATACGCAGTATTTT.